Below are 7 T cell receptor beta chains sequenced from a single sample in a study of cytomegalovirus exposure and HLA in healthy donors. Both 60 Vbeta primers and 13 Jbeta primers went into the PCR. Sequencing was performed with immunoSEQ multiplex PCR; in TCRdb, only in-frame clones are kept and a portion is missing. The sample shows 91,000 or so clones, around 80% of them seen only once. Sequenced: PBMCs. Source of these receptors: a man aged 30 to 45 in good health and CMV-seropositive.

The V call is TRBV25-1, the J call TRBJ2-7; tentative D call: TRBD1 (6 bases). Germline V gene lookup returns CDR1 MGHDK and CDR2 SYGVNS. Trimming left V 2 bases short and J 4 bases short, with 12 bases between. There are 14 residues in the CDR3. The CDR3 sequence: CASSERDRLYEQYV. Written as DNA, the CDR3 is TGTGCCAGCAGTGAACGAGACAGGCTTTACGAGCAGTACGTC.

The J gene is TRBJ1-2, the V gene TRBV28, with D possibly being TRBD1 (5 bases). The germline V gene has CDR1 MDHEN and CDR2 SYDVKM. The length of the CDR3 is 14 residues. V lost 5 bases and J 0 bases, leaving 10 bases between the germline ends. CDR3 in DNA: TGTGCCAGCAGTGGCACAGGAGCTAACTATGGCTACACCTTC. It specifies CASSGTGANYGYTF.

V gene TRBV7-9 combines with J gene TRBJ2-1; tentatively, D is TRBD1 (7 bases). Trimming stripped 3 bases from V and 3 bases from J, with 15 bases between. In germline, CDR1 is SEHNR, CDR2 FQNEAQ (reference sequence). There are 16 residues in the CDR3. The CDR3 DNA follows: TGTGCCAGCAGCTTGGGCGGGACAGAATTCTACAATGAGCAGTTCTTC. Translation gives CASSLGGTEFYNEQFF.

This clone was seen more than once but under ten times. The chain is built from TRBV4-2 and TRBJ2-3, with 8 bases matching TRBD2. J gave up 2 bases and V 0 bases, and 13 bases lay outside the gene matches. CDR3 length: 19 amino acids. Germline CDR1 reads LGHNA; CDR2 reads YNFKEQ. Here the CDR3 reads CASSQDGLAGYSFTDTQYF. CDR3 DNA: TGTGCCAGCAGCCAAGATGGGCTAGCGGGTTACTCGTTCACAGATACGCAGTATTTT.

This chain uses TRBV12-5 with TRBJ2-7; D is uncertain. Germline lookup yields CDR1 LGHNT and CDR2 FRNRAP. The CDR3 totals 15 residues. Trimming left V 2 bases short and J 0 bases short, with 11 bases between. CDR3 sequence: CASGLPKLSSYEQYF. The CDR3 coding sequence is TGTGCTAGTGGTTTGCCCAAACTAAGCTCCTACGAGCAGTACTTC.

This clone was seen more than once but under ten times. The gene calls are TRBV5-4 and TRBJ1-2; 7 positions match TRBD1. CDR1 SGHNT and CDR2 YYREEE come from the germline V gene (reference sequence). The CDR3 has 13 amino acids. V was clipped by 2 bases and J by 7 bases; unmatched bases: 5. CDR3 DNA sequence: TGTGCCAGCAGCTTTGGACAGGACTTTGGCTACACCTTC. Its translation: CASSFGQDFGYTF.

The chain couples TRBV29-1 to TRBJ2-1; the match to TRBD2 covers 11 bases. V lost 0 bases to trimming and J lost 3 bases; unmatched junction nucleotides: 10. The CDR3 loop spans 18 amino acids. Germline CDR1 SQVTM, CDR2 ANQGSEA. The CDR3: CSVEDRGLAEPFYNEQFF. The CDR3 coding sequence is TGCAGCGTTGAAGATAGGGGACTAGCGGAACCCTTCTACAATGAGCAGTTCTTC.